The T cell receptor (beta chain) under discussion was sequenced for a study of graft-versus-host responses after intestinal transplantation. About the study: Grafts that recipients had were multivisceral, liver-intestinal, or isolated intestinal transplants. Whole-study results and caveats: GvH clones were found in recipient marrow; some appeared first in ileum or blood. Allografts carried high graft-versus-host to host-versus-graft clonal ratios in patients having graft-donor T cell macrochimerism.

This clone occurred a few times. The antigen is not known. The CDR3 spans 13 residues. The V and J ends lost 0 bases and 1 base respectively, with 4 bases between them. Germline lookup yields CDR1 SGHDT and CDR2 YYEEEE. Sequencing used immunoSEQ multiplex PCR; TCRdb keeps in-frame clones, though not all of them. The sample has some 45,000 clones, about 91% seen once. The origin of this receptor is a human patient who received an intestinal transplant, so some T cells may come from the graft donor. The sample consisted of PBMCs, taken 524 days after transplant. The chain links TRBV5-6 to TRBJ2-5; D not certain. DNA for the CDR3: TGTGCCAGCAGCTTGGGTGCCCAAGAGACCCAGTACTTC. It specifies CASSLGAQETQYF.